This TCR beta chain appears in the sequencing data of a study of response to subunit inactivated influenza vaccine. Concerning this clonotype: Its antigen is unidentified.

Findings of the study overall: Authors proposed each seasonal influenza vaccination draws in few new T cells.

The V end was cut by 1 base, the J end by 7 bases, with 10 bases between. CDR3 length: 13 residues. The germline CDR1 and CDR2 sequences are LGHDT and YNNKEL (reference sequence). Via MiXCR, TCRdb re-called the RT-PCR reads, giving one row per CDR3 protein. The data contain hundreds of thousands of distinct CDR3 sequences, about 12% of them singletons. This chain uses TRBV3-1 with TRBJ1-1; no reliable D call. The sequence was collected from a man in his fifties or sixties who received an inactivated influenza vaccine. Sequencing was performed on PBMCs from blood, taken on the day of vaccination. The CDR3 nucleotides are TGTGCCAGCAGCCAAGCGTCGTGGGTTGAAGCTTTCTTT. Protein sequence: CASSQASWVEAFF.